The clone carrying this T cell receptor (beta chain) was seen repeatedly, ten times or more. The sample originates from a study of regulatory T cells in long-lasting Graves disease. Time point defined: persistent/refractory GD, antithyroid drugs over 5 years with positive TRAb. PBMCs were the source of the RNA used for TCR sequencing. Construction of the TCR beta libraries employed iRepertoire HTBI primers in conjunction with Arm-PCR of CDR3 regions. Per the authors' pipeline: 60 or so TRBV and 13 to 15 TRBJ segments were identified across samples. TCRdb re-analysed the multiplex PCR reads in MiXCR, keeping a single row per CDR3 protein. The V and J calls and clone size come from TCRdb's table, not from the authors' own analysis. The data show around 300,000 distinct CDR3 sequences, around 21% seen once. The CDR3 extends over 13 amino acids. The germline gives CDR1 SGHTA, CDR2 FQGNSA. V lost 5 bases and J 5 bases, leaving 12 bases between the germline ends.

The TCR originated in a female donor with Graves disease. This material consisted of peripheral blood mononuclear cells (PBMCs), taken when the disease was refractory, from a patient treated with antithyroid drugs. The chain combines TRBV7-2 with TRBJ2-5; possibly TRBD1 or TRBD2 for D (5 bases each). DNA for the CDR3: TGTGCCAGCAGCACGCGATGGGGGGAGACCCAGTACTTC. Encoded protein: CASSTRWGETQYF.